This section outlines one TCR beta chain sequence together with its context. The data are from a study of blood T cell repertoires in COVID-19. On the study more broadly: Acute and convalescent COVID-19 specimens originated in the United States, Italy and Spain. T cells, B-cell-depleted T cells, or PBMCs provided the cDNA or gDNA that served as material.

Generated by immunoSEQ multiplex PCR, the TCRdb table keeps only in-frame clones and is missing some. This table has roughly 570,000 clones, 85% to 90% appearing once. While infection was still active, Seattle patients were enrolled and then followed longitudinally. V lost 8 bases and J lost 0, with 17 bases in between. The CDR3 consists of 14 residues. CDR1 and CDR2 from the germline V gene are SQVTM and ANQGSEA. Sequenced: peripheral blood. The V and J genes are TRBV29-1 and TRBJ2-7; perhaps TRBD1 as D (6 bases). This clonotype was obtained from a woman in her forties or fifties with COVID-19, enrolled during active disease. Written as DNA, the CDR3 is TGCAGCCCAAGACGACAGGCCCTCTCCTACGAGCAGTACTTC. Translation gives CSPRRQALSYEQYF.